The rows below give T cell receptor beta chains drawn from one sample of a study of read filtering for tumor transcriptome and immune sequencing. MiXCR was run by TCRdb on the reads, yielding one entry per CDR3 protein. The repertoire consists of some 120,000 distinct CDR3 sequences, with 10% to 15% occurring once and the leading ten covering 9.5% to 11%. The material sequenced was a population of CD138-negative cells sorted from bone marrow. The receptors originated from a donor aged 40 or older with multiple myeloma. Both conserved end residues are part of each CDR3. A D gene is named only where the DNA matches it firmly. Rows give clone size only sometimes, using once, few, many, or a class for an expanded clone.

CDR3,DNA,J,size,V,D
CASSLATSTDTQYF,TGTGCCAGCAGCTTAGCGACTAGCACAGATACGCAGTATTTT,TRBJ2-3,many,TRBV11-3,NA
CSARDKWGGSYNEQFF,TGCAGTGCTAGAGATAAGTGGGGTGGCTCCTACAATGAGCAGTTCTTC,TRBJ2-1,many,TRBV20-1,NA
CASTPNWVREPQHF,TGTGCCAGTACCCCGAACTGGGTAAGGGAGCCCCAGCATTTT,TRBJ1-5,NA,TRBV19,NA
CASMTAGREGGELFF,TGTGCCAGCATGACCGCGGGGAGAGAAGGCGGGGAGCTGTTTTTT,TRBJ2-2,many,TRBV28,NA
CASSETAGELFF,TGTGCCAGCAGCGAGACAGCCGGGGAGCTGTTTTTT,TRBJ2-2,many,TRBV12-3/TRBV12-4,NA
CASGPMRGGVHNEQFF,TGTGCTAGTGGCCCGATGCGCGGGGGGGTCCACAATGAGCAGTTCTTC,TRBJ2-1,many,TRBV12-5,TRBD2
CASSLSGTVNEKLFF,TGCGCCAGCAGCTTGTCCGGGACAGTTAATGAAAAACTGTTTTTT,TRBJ1-4,many,TRBV5-1,TRBD1
CSVEEQAQYF,TGCAGCGTTGAAGAACAAGCCCAGTACTTC,TRBJ2-5,NA,TRBV29-1,NA
CASWPAGSGNEQFF,TGTGCCAGCTGGCCGGCCGGGAGTGGAAATGAGCAGTTCTTC,TRBJ2-1,many,TRBV12-3/TRBV12-4,NA
CASSQGGQVTMNTEAFF,TGTGCCAGCAGCCAAGGGGGACAGGTAACCATGAACACTGAAGCTTTCTTT,TRBJ1-1,many,TRBV3-1,TRBD1
CSARVAGDTQYF,TGCAGTGCTAGAGTAGCGGGGGATACGCAGTATTTT,TRBJ2-3,many,TRBV20-1,TRBD2
CVSSEVGMNTEAFF,TGTGTCAGCAGTGAGGTTGGCATGAACACTGAAGCTTTCTTT,TRBJ1-1,NA,TRBV6-1,NA
CASSLGTSTETQYF,TGTGCCAGCAGCTTAGGGACTAGCACCGAGACCCAGTACTTC,TRBJ2-5,NA,TRBV7-9,TRBD2
CASSLDGGANTGELFF,TGTGCCAGCAGCTTAGATGGCGGGGCGAACACCGGGGAGCTGTTTTTT,TRBJ2-2,NA,TRBV13,NA
CASTGSPGNTIYF,TGTGCCAGCACGGGCAGTCCTGGAAACACCATATATTTT,TRBJ1-3,few,TRBV28,NA
CASTKRPGDTQYF,TGTGCCAGCACCAAACGGCCGGGAGATACGCAGTATTTT,TRBJ2-3,NA,TRBV6-6,NA
CSVYLTGGNTEAFF,TGCAGCGTTTATCTGACAGGCGGGAACACTGAAGCTTTCTTT,TRBJ1-1,many,TRBV29-1,NA
CASRDPGTGANVLTF,TGTGCCAGCCGGGACCCAGGGACTGGGGCCAACGTCCTGACTTTC,TRBJ2-6,many,TRBV6-2/TRBV6-3,NA
CASQGGLANTGELFF,TGTGCCAGTCAGGGGGGCCTGGCGAACACCGGGGAGCTGTTTTTT,TRBJ2-2,many,TRBV6-5,NA
CASSQTGNEQYF,TGTGCCAGCAGCCAAACAGGGAACGAGCAGTACTTC,TRBJ2-7,many,TRBV3-1,NA
CASSRVAGRRQETQYF,TGTGCCAGCAGCCGAGTGGCGGGACGGAGGCAAGAGACCCAGTACTTC,TRBJ2-5,many,TRBV21-1,NA
CASSQESFRELFF,TGTGCCAGCAGCCAAGAATCCTTCAGGGAGCTGTTTTTT,TRBJ2-2,many,TRBV4-2,NA
CASSSIAGSGETQYF,TGTGCCAGCAGTTCCATAGCGGGATCGGGAGAGACCCAGTACTTC,TRBJ2-5,many,TRBV28,TRBD2
CASSGRTSSYNEQFF,TGTGCCAGCAGTGGGAGGACCAGCTCCTACAATGAGCAGTTCTTC,TRBJ2-1,many,TRBV6-5,NA